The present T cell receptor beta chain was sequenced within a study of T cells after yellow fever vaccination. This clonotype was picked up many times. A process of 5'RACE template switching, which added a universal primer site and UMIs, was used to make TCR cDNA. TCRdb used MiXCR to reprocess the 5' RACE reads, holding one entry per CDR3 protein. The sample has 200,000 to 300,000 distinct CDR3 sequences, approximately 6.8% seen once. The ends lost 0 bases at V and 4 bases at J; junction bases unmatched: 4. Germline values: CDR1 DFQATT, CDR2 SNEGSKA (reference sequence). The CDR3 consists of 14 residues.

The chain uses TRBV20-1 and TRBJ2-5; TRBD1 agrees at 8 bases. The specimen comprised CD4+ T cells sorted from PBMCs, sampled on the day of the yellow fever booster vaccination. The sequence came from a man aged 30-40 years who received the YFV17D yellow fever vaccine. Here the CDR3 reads CSARDSDRGETQYF. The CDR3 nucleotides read TGCAGTGCTAGAGATAGCGACAGGGGAGAGACCCAGTACTTC.